This TCR beta chain was documented in a study of T cell responses to AZD1222 COVID-19 vaccine. Germline V CDR1 and CDR2: SGHDT, YYEEEE. The CDR3 is 14 amino acids. V lost 0 bases to trimming and J lost 1 base, with 7 bases between them. Assay: immunoSEQ multiplex PCR; the TCRdb copy retains only in-frame clones and omits some. The sample holds about 69,000 clones; over 65% are singletons and the top ten take around 25%. Researchers grouped second doses given at about 4 or about 12 weeks into one pool. Whole-study results and caveats: A mostly white British donor set with more females was recruited, and clonal diversity was possibly underestimated. Increased Spike-specific TCR breadth and depth were observed after two AZD1222 doses.

With regard to this clone: Antigen unknown.

This receptor was obtained from an adult who received the AZD1222 COVID-19 vaccine. This sample comprised peripheral blood, obtained 28 days after the second AZD1222 dose. The rearrangement joins TRBV5-6 to TRBJ1-1, with D possibly TRBD1 on 5 matching bases. In nucleotides, the CDR3 is TGTGCCAGCAGCTTGGGACAGAAGAACACTGAAGCTTTCTTT. This encodes CASSLGQKNTEAFF.